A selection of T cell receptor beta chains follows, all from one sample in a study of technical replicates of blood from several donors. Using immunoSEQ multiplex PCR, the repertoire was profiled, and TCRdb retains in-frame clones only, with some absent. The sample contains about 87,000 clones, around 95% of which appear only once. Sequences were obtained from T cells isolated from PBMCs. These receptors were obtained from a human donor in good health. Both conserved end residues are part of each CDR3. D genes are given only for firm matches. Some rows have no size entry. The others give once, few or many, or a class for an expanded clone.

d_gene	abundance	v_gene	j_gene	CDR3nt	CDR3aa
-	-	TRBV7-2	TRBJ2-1	TGTGCCAGCAGCTTCGGGGTGGGGTCCTGGGGGGATGAGCAGTTCTTC	CASSFGVGSWGDEQFF
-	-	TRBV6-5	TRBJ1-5	TGTGCCAGCACGACTGATCCTTATCAGCCCCAGCATTTT	CASTTDPYQPQHF
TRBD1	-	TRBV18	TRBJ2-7	TGTGCCAGCTCGCTTGGGGACAGCCACTACGAGCAGTACTTC	CASSLGDSHYEQYF
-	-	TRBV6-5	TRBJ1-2	TGTGCCAGCAGTTATAATCAGTATGGCTACACCTTC	CASSYNQYGYTF
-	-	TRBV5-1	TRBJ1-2	TGCGCCAGCAGCTTGAGTTCGGGGAGTATTTATGGCTACACCTTC	CASSLSSGSIYGYTF
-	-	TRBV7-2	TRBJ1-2	TGTGCCAGCAGCCCCCCTATTAATACAGGCTCCTATGGCTACACCTTC	CASSPPINTGSYGYTF
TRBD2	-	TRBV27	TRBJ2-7	TGTGCCAGCAGTGAATTAGCGGGAGAGGGCTCCTACGAGCAGTACTTC	CASSELAGEGSYEQYF
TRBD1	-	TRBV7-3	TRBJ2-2	TGTGCCAGCAGCACGACAGGGGGCGGGTACACCGGGGAGCTGTTTTTT	CASSTTGGGYTGELFF
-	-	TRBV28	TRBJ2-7	TGTGCCAGCAGTCTCCTAACCTACGAGCAGTACTTC	CASSLLTYEQYF
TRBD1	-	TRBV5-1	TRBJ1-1	TGCGCCAGCAGCTTGGCCTGGGACAGGGGAAACACTGAAGCCTTCTTT	CASSLAWDRGNTEAFF
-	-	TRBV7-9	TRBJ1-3	TGTGCCAGCAGCTTAGCCAGGTCCGGAACGACCTCTGGAAACACCATATATTTT	CASSLARSGTTSGNTIYF
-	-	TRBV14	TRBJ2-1	TGTGCCAGCGGTCAGTACAATGAGCAGTTCTTC	CASGQYNEQFF
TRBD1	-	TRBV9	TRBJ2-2	TGTGCCAGCAGCAATCAGGGGGCTAACGGGGAGCTGTTTTTT	CASSNQGANGELFF
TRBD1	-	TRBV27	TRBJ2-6	TGTGCCAGCAATCTACGAGGGGGCGCTGGGGCCAACGTCCTGACTTTC	CASNLRGGAGANVLTF
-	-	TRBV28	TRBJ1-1	TGTGCCAGCAGTTTACCCTCTCAAACAGGATTCACTGAAGCTTTCTTT	CASSLPSQTGFTEAFF
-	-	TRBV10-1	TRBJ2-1	TGCGCCAGCAGTGAATGGGCAGAACCCTTCAATGAGCAGTTCTTC	CASSEWAEPFNEQFF
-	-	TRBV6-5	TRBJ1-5	TGTGCCAGCAGTTACCAACGCTATAGCAATCAGCCCCAGCATTTT	CASSYQRYSNQPQHF
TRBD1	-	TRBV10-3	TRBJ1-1	TGTGCCATCAGTGATGCCAGGGGGTTGGGAACTGAAGCTTTCTTT	CAISDARGLGTEAFF
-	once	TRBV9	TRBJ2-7	TGTGCCAGCAGCGCCGGGTCCTTCGACGAGCAGTACTTC	CASSAGSFDEQYF
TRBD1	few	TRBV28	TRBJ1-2	TGTGCCAGCAGTATCCCCGGGACAGGGAATGGCTACACCTTC	CASSIPGTGNGYTF
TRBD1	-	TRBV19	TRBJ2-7	TGTGCCAGTAGTCCCACAGGGGAATCCTACGAGCAGTACTTC	CASSPTGESYEQYF
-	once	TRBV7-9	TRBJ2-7	TGTGCCAGCAGCTTGTCGACAGTAATGGAGCAGTACTTC	CASSLSTVMEQYF
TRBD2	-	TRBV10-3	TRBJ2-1	TGTGCCATCAGAGAAGCGGGAGAGGGGAATGAGCAGTTCTTC	CAIREAGEGNEQFF
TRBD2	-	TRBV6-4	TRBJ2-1	TGTGCCAGCAGTGAACTTGGACTAGCGGGAGTCTTGAGCGAGCAGTTCTTC	CASSELGLAGVLSEQFF
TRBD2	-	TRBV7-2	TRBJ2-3	TGTGCCAGCAGCCCCCAAGCGGGGATGATCACAGATACGCAGTATTTT	CASSPQAGMITDTQYF